This record covers a single T cell receptor (beta chain). This clone's antigen is unknown. Per-base qualities were not stored, and no clone one base away is much larger. The trial excluded patients who had a history of autoimmune disease or who were on systemic immunosuppression. Peripheral blood for TCR sequencing was collected from all dose cohorts at baseline, on cycle 4 day 1, and on cycle 7 day 1. The samples were drawn from a first-in-human, open-label, multicenter phase I dose-escalation trial of ivuxolimab. Adults with locally advanced or metastatic melanoma, renal cell carcinoma, hepatocellular carcinoma or head and neck squamous cell carcinoma were enrolled in the trial. CD4+ and CD8+ T cells were sorted separately from peripheral blood before TCR sequencing. CDR1 and CDR2, looked up from the germline V gene, are MDHEN and SYDVKM. Trimming removed 2 bases from V and 0 bases from J, leaving 8 bases between the germline ends. CDR3 length: 16 amino acids, cysteine to phenylalanine. The DNA shown is the 48-base CDR3, in frame from base 1.

The data were taken from a study of OX40 agonist ivuxolimab in advanced cancers. In the study overall: Ivuxolimab was an agonistic, fully human IgG2 monoclonal antibody directed against OX40 (CD134), a costimulatory receptor. Intravenous ivuxolimab was administered to patients every 2 weeks at six dose levels: 0.01, 0.1, 0.3, 1.5, 3 and 10 mg/kg. Of the roughly 51 patients in dose escalation, 19 had hepatocellular carcinoma, roughly 15 had melanoma, 9 had renal cell carcinoma and 9 had head and neck cancer. In the dose-escalation cohort, 82.7% of patients were male, and the mean age was around 60 years, with a range of roughly 20 to 85. Patients were allowed to have had prior anti-PD-1, anti-PD-L1 or anti-CTLA-4 therapy, and 40% to 45% of the dose-escalation patients had previously received checkpoint inhibitors. Partial responses occurred in three dose-escalation patients, of whom one had hepatocellular carcinoma and two had cutaneous melanoma. The purpose of peripheral TCRbeta sequencing was to test whether ivuxolimab changed TCR sequence diversity and led to clonal T-cell expansion. The paper describes the monotherapy dose-escalation part (N of about 57 patients) of the phase I trial of ivuxolimab.

General findings and caveats noted by the study authors: The antigen specificity of the peripheral T cells that underwent clonal expansion was not determined. In partial responders in the 0.1-3.0 mg/kg groups, normalized peripheral clonal expansion was found to be among the lowest, especially among CD8+ T cells. At doses from 0.1 to 3.0 mg/kg, clonal expansion was seen in both CD4+ and CD8+ blood T cells between baseline and week 6. Low levels of normalized T-cell clonal expansion were also shown by some nonresponding patients. After ivuxolimab, expanded clones were on average more numerous among CD8+ T cells than among CD4+ T cells.

For sequencing of the TCRbeta CDR3 region, genomic DNA was extracted from the sorted cells. The immunoSEQ Assay was used to sequence the TCRbeta CDR3 regions. TCRdb carries this immuneACCESS record with in-frame sequences only. Its versions omit some clonotypes, under half of them owing to an unresolved V gene in the studies checked, with the rest unexplained. The sample table contains 65,000 to 85,000 clones; only one count was recorded for under 95% of them. The ten top clones hold 13% to 15% of the sample. The chain couples TRBV28 to TRBJ2-6; the D gene remains uncertain. The input for sequencing was CD4+ or CD8+ T cells sorted from blood, taken in a trial of the OX40 agonist ivuxolimab. This sequence originates from an adult with an advanced solid tumor such as melanoma, head and neck, liver or kidney cancer. This receptor carries the CDR3 CASSLEVLSGANVLTF. The DNA sequence is given as TGTGCCAGCAGTTTAGAGGTCCTCTCTGGGGCCAACGTCCTGACTTTC.